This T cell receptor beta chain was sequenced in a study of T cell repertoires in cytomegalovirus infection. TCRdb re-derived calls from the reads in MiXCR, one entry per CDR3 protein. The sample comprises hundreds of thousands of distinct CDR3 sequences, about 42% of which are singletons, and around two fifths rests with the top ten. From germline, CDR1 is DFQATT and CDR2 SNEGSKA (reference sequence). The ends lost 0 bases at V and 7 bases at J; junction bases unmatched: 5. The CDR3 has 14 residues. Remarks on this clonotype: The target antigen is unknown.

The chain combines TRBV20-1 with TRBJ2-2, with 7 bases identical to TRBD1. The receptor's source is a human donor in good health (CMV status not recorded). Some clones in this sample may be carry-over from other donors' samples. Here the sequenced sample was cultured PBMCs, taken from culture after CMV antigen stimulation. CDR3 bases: TGCAGTGCTAGAGATAAGGGGGCGGACGGGGAGCTGTTTTTT. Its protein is CSARDKGADGELFF.